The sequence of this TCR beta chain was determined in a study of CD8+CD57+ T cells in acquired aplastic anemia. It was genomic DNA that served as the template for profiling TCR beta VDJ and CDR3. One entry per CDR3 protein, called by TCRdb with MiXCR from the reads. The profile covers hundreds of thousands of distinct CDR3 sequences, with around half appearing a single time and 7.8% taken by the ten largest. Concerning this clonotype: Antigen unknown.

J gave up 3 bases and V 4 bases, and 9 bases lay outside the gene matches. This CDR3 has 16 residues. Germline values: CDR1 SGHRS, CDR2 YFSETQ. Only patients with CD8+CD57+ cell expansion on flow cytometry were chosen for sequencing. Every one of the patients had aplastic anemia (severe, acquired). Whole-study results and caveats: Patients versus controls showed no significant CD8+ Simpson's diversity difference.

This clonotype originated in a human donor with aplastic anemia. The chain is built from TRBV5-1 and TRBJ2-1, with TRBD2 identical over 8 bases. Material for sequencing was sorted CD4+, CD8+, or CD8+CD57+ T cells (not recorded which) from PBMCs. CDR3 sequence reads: CASSPLAGSDYNEQFF. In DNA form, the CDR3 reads TGCGCCAGCAGCCCTTTAGCGGGATCAGACTACAATGAGCAGTTCTTC.